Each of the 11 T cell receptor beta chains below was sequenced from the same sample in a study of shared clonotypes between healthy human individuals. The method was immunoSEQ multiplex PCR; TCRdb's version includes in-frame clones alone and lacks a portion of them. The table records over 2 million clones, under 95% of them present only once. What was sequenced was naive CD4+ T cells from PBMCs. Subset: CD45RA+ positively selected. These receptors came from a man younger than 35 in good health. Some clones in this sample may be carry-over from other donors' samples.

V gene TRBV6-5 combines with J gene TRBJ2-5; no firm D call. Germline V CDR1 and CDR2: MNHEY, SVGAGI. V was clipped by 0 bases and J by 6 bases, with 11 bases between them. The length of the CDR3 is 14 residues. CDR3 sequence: CASSYSRATQTQYF. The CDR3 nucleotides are TGTGCCAGCAGTTACTCGAGAGCTACTCAGACCCAGTACTTC.

The CDR3 protein is CASSQDRGRDEQYF. CDR3 DNA sequence: TGTGCCAGCAGCCAAGACAGGGGGCGGGACGAGCAGTACTTC. V gene TRBV4-2 combines with J gene TRBJ2-7, with 8 bases lining up with TRBD1. Unmatched junction bases numbered 3, after V lost 0 bases and J lost 5 bases. The CDR3 totals 14 residues. Germline loops: CDR1 LGHNA, CDR2 YNFKEQ.

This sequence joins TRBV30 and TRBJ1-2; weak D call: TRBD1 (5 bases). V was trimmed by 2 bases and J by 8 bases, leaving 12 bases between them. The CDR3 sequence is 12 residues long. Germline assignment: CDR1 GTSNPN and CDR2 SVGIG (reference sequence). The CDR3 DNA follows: TGTGCCTGGAGTCCTATCGGGGACGGCTACACCTTC. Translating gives CAWSPIGDGYTF.

The CDR3 DNA reads as TGTGCCAGCAGCGCACAGTTCACCGGGGAGCTGTTTTTT. Protein product: CASSAQFTGELFF. V and J are TRBV11-3 and TRBJ2-2; D remains ambiguous. In germline, CDR1 is SGHNT, CDR2 YENEEA. The CDR3 spans 13 residues. The germline V and J ends were trimmed by 5 bases and 4 bases, with 8 bases remaining between them.

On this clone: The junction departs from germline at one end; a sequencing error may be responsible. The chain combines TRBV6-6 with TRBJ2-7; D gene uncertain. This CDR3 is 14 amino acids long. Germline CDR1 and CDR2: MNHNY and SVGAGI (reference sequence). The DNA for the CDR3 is TGTGCCAGCAGCACTCTCCTTGACGATGGTGGTAAGGACTTC. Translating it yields CASSTLLDDGGKDF.

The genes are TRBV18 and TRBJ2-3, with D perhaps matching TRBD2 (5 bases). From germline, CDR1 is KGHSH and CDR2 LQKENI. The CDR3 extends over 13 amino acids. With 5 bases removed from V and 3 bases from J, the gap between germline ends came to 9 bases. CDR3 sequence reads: CASSTAVTDTQYF. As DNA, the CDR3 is TGTGCCAGCTCAACAGCGGTAACAGATACGCAGTATTTT.

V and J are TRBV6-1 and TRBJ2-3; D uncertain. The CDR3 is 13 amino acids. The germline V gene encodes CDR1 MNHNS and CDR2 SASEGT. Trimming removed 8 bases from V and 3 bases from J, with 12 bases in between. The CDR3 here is CASLQDGTDTQYF. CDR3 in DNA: TGTGCCAGCCTTCAGGACGGAACAGATACGCAGTATTTT.

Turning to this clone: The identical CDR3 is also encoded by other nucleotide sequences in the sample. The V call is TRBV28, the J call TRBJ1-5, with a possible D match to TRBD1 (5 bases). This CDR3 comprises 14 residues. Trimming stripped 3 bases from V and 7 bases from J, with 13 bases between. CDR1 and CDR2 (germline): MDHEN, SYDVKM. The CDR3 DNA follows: TGTGCCAGCAGTTTTGGGAGGGGCGGACAGCCCCAGCATTTT. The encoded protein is CASSFGRGGQPQHF.

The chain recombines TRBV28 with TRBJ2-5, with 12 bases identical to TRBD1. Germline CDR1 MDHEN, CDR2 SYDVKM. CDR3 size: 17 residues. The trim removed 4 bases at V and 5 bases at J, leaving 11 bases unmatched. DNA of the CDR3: TGTGCCAGCAGTTCCTACAGACGGGACAGGGGGCGGGAGACCCAGTACTTC. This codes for CASSSYRRDRGRETQYF.

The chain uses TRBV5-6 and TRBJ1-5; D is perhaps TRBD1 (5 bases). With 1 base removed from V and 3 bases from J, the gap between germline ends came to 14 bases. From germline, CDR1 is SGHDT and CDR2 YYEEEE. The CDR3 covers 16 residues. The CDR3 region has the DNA TGTGCCAGCAGCTTGACGGTAGAGGGACCCAATCAGCCCCAGCATTTT. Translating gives CASSLTVEGPNQPQHF.

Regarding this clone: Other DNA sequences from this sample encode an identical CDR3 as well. CDR3 sequence: CASSLASGYTF. The CDR3 coding sequence is TGTGCCAGCAGCTTAGCGTCTGGCTACACCTTC. This chain links TRBV7-2 with TRBJ1-2; D is unclear. CDR1 is SGHTA and CDR2 is FQGNSA in the germline V gene. V lost 0 bases and J lost 7, with 3 bases in between. This CDR3 is built from 11 residues.